The TCR beta chain under discussion was sequenced for a study of shared clonotypes between healthy human individuals. As for the study in general: The donor pool was made up of a couple of women and three men aged 18 to 49.

The germline V and J ends were trimmed by 8 bases and 0 bases, with 7 bases remaining between them. The V gene's germline CDR1 is SGHTA and CDR2 FQGTGA. There are 13 residues in the CDR3. The authors ran the assay at deep level. TCRdb's table, derived via immunoSEQ multiplex PCR, lists solely in-frame clones and lacks some. The table shows around 500,000 clones, with roughly 85% occurring only once. This chain joins TRBV7-3 and TRBJ2-2; D unresolved. Sequencing used PBMCs. The TCR originated in a woman in her thirties or forties in good health. Some clones in this sample may be carry-over from other donors' samples. CDR3 in DNA: TGTGCCAGCTTGACCCCGAACACCGGGGAGCTGTTTTTT. It specifies CASLTPNTGELFF.